This T cell receptor beta chain was captured in a study of blood T cell repertoires in COVID-19. Repertoires were generated with immunoSEQ multiplex PCR, while TCRdb's copy carries only in-frame clones and drops some. The sample yields 180,000 or so clones, over 75% seen once. CDR3 length: 16 residues. The germline V gene encodes CDR1 LGHDT and CDR2 YNNKEL (reference sequence). The V end lost 0 bases, the J end lost 6 bases, and 15 bases lay between the germline ends. The rearrangement uses TRBV3-1 (or the pseudogene TRBV3-2) and TRBJ1-5; D is possibly TRBD1 (6 bases). The sequence derives from a man in his forties with active or convalescent COVID-19. The specimen was peripheral blood. CDR3 protein: CASSQDRQAPVQPQHF. In nucleotides, the CDR3 is TGTGCCAGCAGCCAAGACCGACAGGCTCCGGTTCAGCCCCAGCATTTT.